Below, 26 T cell receptor beta chains from the same sample are listed, as sequenced in a study of blood T cells in healthy people across ages. A J-beta primer mix and a sample-barcoded 5' primer were used in a second PCR of about 7 to 12 cycles. TCRdb reprocessed the 5' RACE reads via MiXCR and lists one record per CDR3 protein. The sample includes around 620,000 distinct CDR3 sequences, about 26% of them seen just once. Sequencing was carried out using blood. Receptors were obtained from a woman in her 70s in good health.

The chain has TRBV25-1 and TRBJ1-2; no definite D call. Germline CDR1 is MGHDK and CDR2 is SYGVNS. V lost 3 bases, J lost 3 bases, and 11 bases lay in between. This CDR3 spans 14 amino acids. The CDR3 coding sequence is TGTGCCAGCAGTGATACGGGAAGACACTATGGCTACACCTTC. The encoded protein is CASSDTGRHYGYTF.

As regards this clonotype: An end of the junction differs from the germline gene, which may be a read error. The CDR3 reads CASSLGLAKEAQYF. The DNA for the CDR3 is TGTGCCAGCAGCTTAGGGCTAGCGAAAGAGGCCCAGTACTTC. The chain employs TRBV7-2 and TRBJ2-5; weak D call: TRBD2 (6 bases). The length of the CDR3 is 14 residues. In germline, CDR1 is SGHTA, CDR2 FQGNSA.

The chain joins TRBV6-5 to TRBJ1-4; TRBD1 matches 8 bases. The germline gives CDR1 MNHEY, CDR2 SVGAGI. V gave up 2 bases and J gave up 7 bases; unmatched junction bases: 12. The CDR3 sequence is 17 residues long. CDR3 sequence: CASSYQAGGSVGEKLFF. The CDR3 coding sequence is TGTGCCAGCAGTTACCAGGCAGGGGGCTCTGTTGGTGAAAAACTGTTTTTT.

V is TRBV5-1 and J is TRBJ2-5; D may be TRBD2 (5 bases). The CDR3 extends over 13 amino acids. V was clipped by 5 bases and J by 3 bases, with 11 bases between them. Germline CDR1 is SGHRS and CDR2 is YFSETQ. CDR3 protein: CASSGGQKETQYF. CDR3 in DNA: TGCGCCAGCAGTGGCGGGCAAAAAGAGACCCAGTACTTC.

This clonotype was recorded a few times. The CDR3 DNA follows: TGTGCCAGCGAAAAAGGGGGCTTCCCGACTGAAGCTTTCTTT. Its protein is CASEKGGFPTEAFF. The chain employs TRBV5-5 and TRBJ1-1, with 7 bases matching TRBD1. The CDR3 runs to 14 residues. V trimming: 7 bases; J trimming: 5 bases; junction bases outside the gene matches: 11. CDR1 SGHKS and CDR2 YYEKEE come from the germline V gene (reference sequence).

The V gene is TRBV12-3 or TRBV12-4, the J gene TRBJ2-1; 11 bases are shared with TRBD2. Germline trimming cut 6 bases from V and 14 bases from J; bases unmatched to any gene: 6. The CDR3 loop spans 12 amino acids. The CDR3: CASRPSGGREFF. The CDR3 DNA is TGTGCCAGCAGACCTAGCGGGGGGCGGGAGTTCTTC.

This clonotype was detected only a few times. This rearrangement joins TRBV4-1 to TRBJ2-2; 13 bases agree with TRBD2. The V gene's germline CDR1 is MGHRA and CDR2 YSYEKL. This CDR3 comprises 17 residues. The J segment lost 5 bases and the V segment lost 5 bases, leaving 8 bases of the junction unmatched. The CDR3 bases are TGCGCCAGCAGCTCACCGGGACTAGCGGGATGGACCGGGGAGCTGTTTTTT. Translation: CASSSPGLAGWTGELFF.

V is TRBV7-7 and J is TRBJ2-2; no definite D call. The CDR3 has 13 amino acids. V was trimmed by 2 bases and J by 6 bases, leaving 7 bases between them. Germline CDR1 and CDR2: SSHAT and FNYEAQ (reference sequence). This CDR3 reads CASSLMEAGELFF. The DNA of the CDR3 is TGTGCCAGCAGCTTAATGGAAGCCGGGGAGCTGTTTTTT.

A word on this clonotype: Mismatch with germline at one junction end may stem from a read error. The V and J genes are TRBV7-2 and TRBJ1-5; the D is unclear. The length of the CDR3 is 15 residues. The germline V gene encodes CDR1 SGHTA and CDR2 FQGNSA. As DNA, the CDR3 is TGTGCCAGCAGCTTAAAGTCTTCCAACAATCAGCCCCAGCGTTTT. It specifies CASSLKSSNNQPQRF. The whole variable domain, remainder taken from reference TRBV7-2 and TRBJ1-5, is GAGVSQSPSNKVTEKGKDVELRCDPISGHTALYWYRQSLGQGLEFLIYFQGNSAPDKSGLPSDRFSAERTGGSVSTLTIQRTQQEDSAVYLCASSLKSSNNQPQRFGDGTRLSIL.

CDR3 region: CASSFGTGDVSNQPQHF. As DNA, the CDR3 is TGTGCCAGCAGCTTCGGGACAGGGGACGTTAGCAATCAGCCCCAGCATTTT. This chain links TRBV7-9 with TRBJ1-5; TRBD1 matches at 10 bases. Germline V gene sequence: CDR1 SEHNR, CDR2 FQNEAQ (reference sequence). The J segment lost 0 bases and the V segment lost 3 bases, leaving 5 bases of the junction unmatched. This CDR3 contains 17 residues.

A few counts support this clonotype. The chain is built from TRBV7-9 and TRBJ1-2; 9 nucleotides match TRBD1. CDR1 is SEHNR, CDR2 FQNEAQ, per germline (reference sequence). The length of the CDR3 is 13 residues. V was pared by 4 bases and J by 6 bases, with 3 bases of the junction left unmatched. The CDR3: CASSWTGVDGYTF. The CDR3, as DNA: TGTGCCAGCAGCTGGACAGGGGTGGATGGCTACACCTTC.

This CDR3 is CASSGLAGGIYNEQFF. For the CDR3, the DNA is TGTGCCAGCAGTGGTCTAGCGGGGGGTATCTACAATGAGCAGTTCTTC. This chain joins TRBV27 and TRBJ2-5; 11 bases are shared with TRBD2. The DNA end is more similar to TRBJ2-1, so the J call may be wrong. The CDR3 is 16 amino acids. The V gene's germline CDR1 is MNHEY and CDR2 SMNVEV (reference sequence).

The V call is TRBV5-1, the J call TRBJ1-4, with D possibly being TRBD1 (5 bases). Per the germline V gene, CDR1 is SGHRS and CDR2 is YFSETQ. Trimming took 3 bases from V and 4 from J, leaving 7 bases between them. The CDR3 has 13 amino acids. The chain's CDR3 is CASSWGSNEKLFF. CDR3 DNA sequence: TGCGCCAGCAGCTGGGGGAGTAATGAAAAACTGTTTTTT.

CDR3 in DNA: TGTGCCAGTAGTACAAAAGTGAGCTCTGGAAACACCATATATTTT. It yields the protein CASSTKVSSGNTIYF. This chain uses TRBV19 with TRBJ1-3; no definite D call. The germline gives CDR1 LNHDA, CDR2 SQIVND (reference sequence). The V end was cut by 4 bases, the J end by 0 bases, with 10 bases between. This CDR3 spans 15 amino acids.

The rearrangement joins TRBV20-1 to TRBJ1-2; a possible D gene is TRBD1 (5 bases). Germline loops: CDR1 DFQATT, CDR2 SNEGSKA (reference sequence). With 6 bases removed from V and 4 bases from J, the gap between germline ends came to 15 bases. CDR3 length: 13 amino acids. The CDR3 DNA reads as TGCAGTGCCATAGGCGGGGGAACCTATGGCTACACCTTC. Translation gives CSAIGGGTYGYTF.

This clonotype was observed a few times. The gene calls are TRBV7-9 and TRBJ1-1; D unclear. V gave up 2 bases and J gave up 7 bases, with 8 bases separating them. Germline V lookup: CDR1 SEHNR, CDR2 FQNEAQ (reference sequence). CDR3 size: 12 residues. The CDR3 loop reads CASSLRLGEAFF. The CDR3 DNA reads as TGTGCCAGCAGCTTACGGTTAGGTGAAGCTTTCTTT.

This rearrangement joins TRBV11-2 to TRBJ2-2; D is ambiguous. V lost 4 bases and J lost 0, with 3 bases in between. Germline-derived CDR1 and CDR2 are SGHAT and FQNNGV. There are 13 residues in the CDR3. The CDR3 coding sequence is TGTGCCAGCAGCTACTCGAACACCGGGGAGCTGTTTTTT. Translating gives CASSYSNTGELFF. The variable domain in full, with the rest retrieved from reference TRBV11-2 and TRBJ2-2, is EAGVAQSPRYKIIEKRQSVAFWCNPISGHATLYWYQQILGQGPKLLIQFQNNGVVDDSQLPKDRFSAERLKGVDSTLKIQPAKLEDSAVYLCASSYSNTGELFFGEGSRLTVL.

The V and J genes are TRBV12-3 or TRBV12-4 and TRBJ2-2; a weak D match, TRBD1 (5 bases). Trimming pared 0 bases from V and 1 base from J, leaving 12 bases between. The CDR3 extends over 17 amino acids. CDR3 sequence: CASSLAPPGQNTGELFF. CDR3 nucleotides: TGTGCCAGCAGTTTAGCCCCCCCAGGACAGAACACCGGGGAGCTGTTTTTT.

In its sample, this clonotype was seen a few times. The chain carries TRBV3-1 and TRBJ2-5, with TRBD1 matching over 10 bases. The V gene's germline CDR1 is LGHDT and CDR2 YNNKEL (reference sequence). CDR3 length equals 18 residues. Losses at the gene ends were 4 bases for V and 5 bases for J; bases not matched to a gene: 16. CDR3 region: CASSPRQGAKLWLETQYF. The CDR3 DNA is TGTGCCAGCAGCCCTCGACAGGGGGCGAAATTATGGTTGGAGACCCAGTACTTC.

The CDR3 sequence: CSARDPLALAVQYF. The DNA for the CDR3 is TGCAGTGCTAGAGATCCACTCGCCCTAGCGGTGCAGTATTTT. V gene TRBV20-1 combines with J gene TRBJ2-3; 7 bases match TRBD2. This CDR3 contains 14 residues. The ends lost 0 bases at V and 11 bases at J; junction bases unmatched: 11. Germline CDR1 is DFQATT and CDR2 is SNEGSKA (reference sequence).

In its sample, this clonotype was seen a few times. V gene TRBV5-4 combines with J gene TRBJ2-5; D perhaps matches TRBD1 (5 bases). CDR1 and CDR2 from the germline V gene are SGHNT and YYREEE (reference sequence). V lost 4 bases and J 0 bases, leaving 19 bases between the germline ends. This CDR3 is 17 amino acids long. The CDR3 here is CASSRSQGSLNQETQYF. The DNA for the CDR3 is TGTGCCAGCAGCCGATCCCAGGGTAGCCTCAACCAAGAGACCCAGTACTTC.

This clonotype has a handful of counts. V gene TRBV7-9 combines with J gene TRBJ2-5; a possible D gene is TRBD2 (5 bases). The DNA end favors TRBJ2-1, so the J call may be wrong. Germline V gives CDR1 SEHNR, CDR2 FQNEAQ (reference sequence). The CDR3 runs 13 residues. The CDR3 here is CATVYQAGNEQFF. In DNA form, the CDR3 reads TGTGCCACCGTTTATCAGGCGGGCAATGAGCAGTTCTTC.

This clonotype was recorded many times. V and J are TRBV12-3 or TRBV12-4 and TRBJ1-2; D gene unclear. This CDR3 comprises 12 residues. V shed 8 bases and J shed 8 bases, with 15 bases lying between them. The CDR3: CASGVESQGYTF. Written as DNA, the CDR3 is TGTGCCAGCGGGGTCGAAAGTCAGGGCTACACCTTC.

This rearrangement joins TRBV5-1 to TRBJ1-6, with D possibly TRBD1 on 6 matching bases. The CDR3 loop spans 13 amino acids. V lost 9 bases and J lost 4, with 11 bases in between. CDR1 and CDR2 from the germline V gene are SGHRS and YFSETQ. The CDR3 sequence is CATRTGYNSPLHF. The DNA for the CDR3 is TGCGCCACTCGAACAGGGTATAATTCACCCCTCCACTTT.

This rearrangement joins TRBV6-5 to TRBJ2-6; D is ambiguous. Germline CDR1 and CDR2: MNHEY and SVGAGI. V lost 8 bases and J 0 bases, leaving 8 bases between the germline ends. The CDR3 extends over 14 amino acids. CDR3 amino acids: CASRIGSGANVLTF. Written as DNA, the CDR3 is TGTGCCAGCCGGATTGGCTCTGGGGCCAACGTCCTGACTTTC.

The CDR3 bases are TGTGCCAGCAGCTTATACGGACAGGGAGGGAATGAGCAGTTCTTC. It codes for CASSLYGQGGNEQFF. The J gene is TRBJ2-1, the V gene TRBV7-8; tentatively, D is TRBD1 (8 bases). V was pared by 2 bases and J by 7 bases, with 15 bases between. The germline V gene encodes CDR1 SGHVS and CDR2 FQNEAQ. This CDR3 spans 15 amino acids.